The rows below give T cell receptor beta chains drawn from one sample of a study of radiotherapy plus CTLA-4 blockade in lung cancer. The table came from immunoSEQ multiplex PCR; TCRdb's copy has only in-frame clones and leaves some out. The table records about 49,000 clones, around 73% of them present only once. Sequencing was performed on peripheral blood, taken from a patient treated with radiotherapy plus ipilimumab. The receptors come from a human donor with non-small cell lung cancer who had a complete response to radiotherapy plus ipilimumab. Both conserved end residues are trimmed from each CDR3. The D gene is left open where the match is weak.

TRBV30,10,TRBD1,AGQGKRNEQY
TRBV27,13,NA,ASRSLREENSPLH
TRBV14,13,NA,ASSLRQTLSYEQY
TRBV5-1,13,TRBD2,ASSFSGGSQETQY
TRBV7-9,15,NA,ASSPPKGPGRGNTIY
TRBV7-2,12,NA,ASSSSLGLDTQY
TRBV11-2,13,TRBD2,ASSLDPSGRYEQY
TRBV27,11,NA,ASRPTANYGYT
TRBV5-1,11,TRBD1,ASSLGEDRVKY
TRBV30,12,TRBD1,AWSVRSGGQPQH